Presented here are 31 T cell receptor beta chains from one specimen sequenced in a study of OX40 agonist ivuxolimab in advanced cancers. Profiling relied on immunoSEQ multiplex PCR, and the TCRdb table lists in-frame clones only, not all of them. The sample lists 110,000 or so clones, approximately 89% occurring once. The sample consisted of CD4+ or CD8+ T cells sorted from blood, taken in a trial of the OX40 agonist ivuxolimab. The receptors derive from an adult with an advanced solid tumor such as melanoma, head and neck, liver or kidney cancer.

V and J are TRBV11-3 and TRBJ1-2, with D perhaps TRBD1 (5 bases). Trimming removed 0 bases at V and 4 bases at J, with 24 bases between. This CDR3 has 19 amino acids. Germline V lookup: CDR1 SGHNT, CDR2 YENEEA. The CDR3 sequence: CASSLDGRQPGPVSYGYTF. The CDR3 region has the DNA TGTGCCAGCAGCTTAGACGGGAGACAGCCTGGACCGGTTTCCTATGGCTACACCTTC.

The chain employs TRBV4-1 and TRBJ1-1; D uncertain. CDR1 MGHRA and CDR2 YSYEKL come from the germline V gene. This CDR3 comprises 13 residues. Trimming took off 4 bases at V and 1 base at J, with 7 bases between the two ends. The CDR3 region is CASSLGGNTEAFF. CDR3 in DNA: TGCGCCAGCAGCCTTGGAGGGAACACTGAAGCTTTCTTT.

The V call is TRBV28, the J call TRBJ2-2, with D perhaps matching TRBD2 (6 bases). This CDR3 is 13 amino acids long. Trimming took off 3 bases at V and 6 bases at J, with 8 bases between the two ends. Germline V CDR1 and CDR2: MDHEN, SYDVKM. CDR3 residues: CASSFRESGELFF. The DNA of the CDR3 is TGTGCCAGCAGTTTTCGGGAGTCCGGGGAGCTGTTTTTT.

The chain combines TRBV10-3 with TRBJ2-2; D perhaps matches TRBD1 (6 bases). The germline V gene encodes CDR1 ENHRY and CDR2 SYGVKD. The ends were cut back, 3 bases at V and 2 bases at J, with 13 bases in the middle. This CDR3 spans 16 amino acids. Written as DNA, the CDR3 is TGTGCCATCAGTGACAAGCCTGGGACAAACACCGGGGAGCTGTTTTTT. It codes for CAISDKPGTNTGELFF.

In this sample, this clone turned up once. This rearrangement joins TRBV19 to TRBJ2-5, with 9 nucleotides matching TRBD2. The CDR3 length is 16 residues. V was pared by 9 bases and J by 5 bases, with 16 bases of the junction left unmatched. CDR1 is LNHDA, CDR2 SQIVND, per germline (reference sequence). The CDR3 region is CASPRVAGGFLETQYF. The CDR3 region has the DNA TGTGCCAGCCCCCGGGTCGCGGGGGGGTTTTTGGAGACCCAGTACTTC.

V and J are TRBV23-1 and TRBJ1-1; D gene unclear. TRBV23-1 is noted as an ORF with a role that remains uncertain. V was trimmed by 2 bases and J by 3 bases, leaving 13 bases between them. This CDR3 has 15 residues. CDR3 DNA: TGCGCCAGCAGTCAAGCGCACGTGGTCGACACTGAAGCTTTCTTT. Protein sequence: CASSQAHVVDTEAFF.

The chain joins TRBV7-3 to TRBJ1-5; TRBD1 might be the D (6 bases). The CDR3 loop spans 13 amino acids. V was trimmed by 4 bases and J by 7 bases, leaving 11 bases between them. The germline gives CDR1 SGHTA, CDR2 FQGTGA. CDR3 nucleotides: TGTGCCAGCAGCTCAGCCAGGGGACAGCCCCAGCATTTT. It translates to CASSSARGQPQHF.

The DNA for the CDR3 is TGTGCCAGCAGTACCACCGGTGCAGATACGCAGTATTTT. This codes for CASSTTGADTQYF. J is TRBJ2-3 and V is TRBV2; no definite D call. The CDR3 loop spans 13 amino acids. With 5 bases removed from V and 4 bases from J, the gap between germline ends came to 10 bases. The germline V gene encodes CDR1 SNHLY and CDR2 FYNNEI.

The chain has TRBV27 and TRBJ2-1; the D gene is possibly TRBD1 (6 bases). Germline V gene lookup returns CDR1 MNHEY and CDR2 SMNVEV (reference sequence). With 5 bases removed from V and 4 bases from J, the gap between germline ends came to 18 bases. The length of the CDR3 is 16 residues. The CDR3 DNA reads as TGTGCCAGCAGTCCCCTTAATCGGCAGGGGTACAATGAGCAGTTCTTC. Encoded protein: CASSPLNRQGYNEQFF.

The V call is TRBV5-1, the J call TRBJ1-6; D unclear. Germline loops: CDR1 SGHRS, CDR2 YFSETQ. Trimming removed 0 bases at V and 8 bases at J, with 21 bases between. The CDR3 totals 18 residues. DNA of the CDR3: TGCGCCAGCAGCTTGGGAGCGACCAGCCGGGCCACTGATTCACCCCTCCACTTT. Its protein product is CASSLGATSRATDSPLHF. Looking up the rest from reference TRBV5-1 and TRBJ1-6 gives the full variable domain: KAGVTQTPRYLIKTRGQQVTLSCSPISGHRSVSWYQQTPGQGLQFLFEYFSETQRNKGNFPGRFSGRQFSNSRSEMNVSTLELGDSALYLCASSLGATSRATDSPLHFGNGTRLTVT.

V gene TRBV6-5 combines with J gene TRBJ1-1; D ambiguous. This CDR3 spans 13 amino acids. Germline CDR1 and CDR2: MNHEY and SVGAGI. V lost 5 bases, J lost 3 bases, and 10 bases lay in between. CDR3 DNA sequence: TGTGCCAGCAGTAAACAAGGTGACACTGAAGCTTTCTTT. The encoded protein is CASSKQGDTEAFF.

This rearrangement joins TRBV5-1 to TRBJ1-2; D remains ambiguous. Germline V CDR1 and CDR2: SGHRS, YFSETQ. The ends were cut back, 4 bases at V and 8 bases at J, with 15 bases in the middle. The CDR3 spans 13 residues. The CDR3 protein is CASSPDLLGGYTF. The CDR3 DNA is TGCGCCAGCAGCCCGGACCTTCTAGGGGGCTACACCTTC.

V gene TRBV19 combines with J gene TRBJ1-3; D is undetermined. This CDR3 contains 15 residues. From germline, CDR1 is LNHDA and CDR2 SQIVND (reference sequence). The germline V and J ends were trimmed by 3 bases and 2 bases, with 11 bases remaining between them. CDR3 sequence (DNA): TGTGCCAGTAGTATTAAGGAGAGAGCTGGAAACACCATATATTTT. Amino acid sequence: CASSIKERAGNTIYF.

The chain is built from TRBV10-1 and TRBJ2-5; 7 bases agree with TRBD1. The J call is in doubt because the DNA end fits TRBJ2-7 better. The germline V gene has CDR1 WNHNN and CDR2 SYGVQD (reference sequence). This CDR3 is built from 14 residues. CDR3 sequence (DNA): TGCGCCATCCCTAAACAGGGGTACCCCTACGAGCAGTACTTC. Translated, it gives CAIPKQGYPYEQYF.

Concerning this clone itself: Other nucleotide sequences in the sample specify the same CDR3. J is TRBJ1-5 and V is TRBV6-1; 8 bases are a match to TRBD1. With 6 bases clipped from V and 2 bases from J, the junction kept 3 bases outside the gene matches. This CDR3 is built from 14 residues. Germline values: CDR1 MNHNS, CDR2 SASEGT. The CDR3 spells CASRDRAGNQPQHF. In DNA, the CDR3 is TGTGCCAGCAGGGACAGGGCTGGCAATCAGCCCCAGCATTTT.

This chain joins TRBV28 and TRBJ1-1; 8 nucleotides align to TRBD1. V lost 8 bases to trimming and J lost 9 bases; unmatched junction nucleotides: 17. The CDR3 consists of 15 residues. Germline CDR1 MDHEN, CDR2 SYDVKM. The CDR3 DNA reads as TGTGCCAGCCTGGGCCTGTTCGGACAGGGAACAAAAGCTTTCTTT. It specifies CASLGLFGQGTKAFF.

The rearrangement joins TRBV7-3 to TRBJ1-4, with D unresolved. This CDR3 has 14 amino acids. Germline loops: CDR1 SGHTA, CDR2 FQGTGA. Trimming removed 2 bases at V and 5 bases at J, with 9 bases between. CDR3 region: CASSLEAANEKLFF. CDR3 bases: TGTGCCAGCAGCTTAGAGGCAGCGAATGAAAAACTGTTTTTT.

The chain combines TRBV7-9 with TRBJ2-7; D remains unclear. This CDR3 is 12 amino acids long. Germline loops: CDR1 SEHNR, CDR2 FQNEAQ (reference sequence). V lost 5 bases, J lost 2 bases, and 7 bases lay in between. The chain's CDR3 is CASSPQPYEQYF. The CDR3 bases are TGTGCCAGCAGCCCGCAGCCCTACGAGCAGTACTTC.

The chain carries TRBV5-1 and TRBJ2-2; 10 bases align to TRBD1. V shed 4 bases and J 0 bases; nucleotides not matched to a gene: 9. CDR3 length equals 18 residues. CDR1 is SGHRS and CDR2 is YFSETQ in the germline V gene. Written as DNA, the CDR3 is TGCGCCAGCAGCGCCGGGACAGGGGCACAATCGAACACCGGGGAGCTGTTTTTT. This encodes CASSAGTGAQSNTGELFF.

The CDR3 spells CASSLEKGLRSETQYF. CDR3 nucleotides: TGTGCCAGCAGCTTAGAGAAGGGGCTCCGCTCAGAGACCCAGTACTTC. This sequence joins TRBV7-2 and TRBJ2-5; D possibly corresponds to TRBD1 (5 bases). With 1 base removed from V and 4 bases from J, the gap between germline ends came to 16 bases. Germline assignment: CDR1 SGHTA and CDR2 FQGNSA. The CDR3 runs to 16 residues.

The rearrangement joins TRBV19 to TRBJ1-5, with D possibly TRBD1 on 6 matching bases. The CDR3 consists of 12 residues. CDR1 and CDR2 (germline): LNHDA, SQIVND (reference sequence). V dropped 7 bases and J dropped 6 bases, with 10 bases sitting between them. The CDR3 DNA sequence: TGTGCCAGTAATACAGGGACTCAGCCCCAGCATTTT. Translating gives CASNTGTQPQHF.

The chain links TRBV30 to TRBJ1-5; 7 nucleotides match TRBD1. Losses at the gene ends were 1 base for V and 5 bases for J; bases not matched to a gene: 14. The CDR3 contains 17 residues. CDR1 and CDR2 (germline): GTSNPN, SVGIG (reference sequence). The CDR3 loop reads CAWSGRQGGLPDQPQHF. CDR3 in DNA: TGTGCCTGGAGTGGCCGACAGGGCGGACTTCCGGATCAGCCCCAGCATTTT.

V is TRBV7-3 and J is TRBJ2-2, with a weak D call TRBD1 (5 bases). The CDR3 spans 14 residues. Germline lookup yields CDR1 SGHTA and CDR2 FQGTGA. V was cut by 5 bases and J by 4 bases, with 11 bases left in between. CDR3 DNA sequence: TGTGCCAGCAGCCGATCAAGGGGCACCGGGGAGCTGTTTTTT. The encoded protein is CASSRSRGTGELFF.

The chain has TRBV2 and TRBJ1-3, with a possible D match to TRBD1 (5 bases). Germline V gene data show CDR1 as SNHLY and CDR2 as FYNNEI. There are 15 residues in the CDR3. Trimming took 4 bases from V and 2 from J, leaving 12 bases between them. The CDR3 is CASSGGSAAGNTIYF. CDR3 in DNA: TGTGCCAGCAGTGGGGGGTCCGCTGCTGGAAACACCATATATTTT.

V gene TRBV11-2 combines with J gene TRBJ1-3; D call uncertain. The CDR3 covers 17 residues. Germline assignment: CDR1 SGHAT and CDR2 FQNNGV. Between the trimmed V and J ends, which lost 5 bases and 6 bases, there was a span of 23 bases. CDR3 sequence reads: CASSRSGVLVLENTIYF. The CDR3 region has the DNA TGTGCCAGCAGCCGATCCGGGGTCCTCGTCTTGGAAAACACCATATATTTT.

The chain links TRBV5-1 to TRBJ1-2; D is perhaps TRBD1 (5 bases). Trimming shortened V by 0 bases and J by 0 bases, and 9 bases separated the two germline ends. Germline CDR1 and CDR2: SGHRS and YFSETQ. The CDR3 spans 15 residues. DNA for the CDR3: TGCGCCAGCAGCTTGGACAGGCAAGCTAACTATGGCTACACCTTC. This gives the protein CASSLDRQANYGYTF.

The DNA of the CDR3 is TGTGCCATCAGTGAGTCTAAGCTAGCGGGAGGGCGGGAGCAGTTCTTC. Protein sequence: CAISESKLAGGREQFF. The V gene is TRBV10-3, the J gene TRBJ2-1, with 12 nucleotides matching TRBD2. Germline CDR1 ENHRY, CDR2 SYGVKD. The CDR3 sequence is 16 residues long. The junction had 7 bases not matched to a gene; V was cut back by 0 bases and J by 10 bases.

The chain employs TRBV6-1 and TRBJ2-1; TRBD1 might be the D (5 bases). Germline V gene sequence: CDR1 MNHNS, CDR2 SASEGT. The CDR3 runs 15 residues. Trimming removed 9 bases from V and 1 base from J, with 16 bases in between. The CDR3 sequence: CASTERGGSYNEQFF. Here the CDR3 DNA reads TGTGCCAGTACTGAAAGGGGTGGGTCCTACAATGAGCAGTTCTTC.

This chain connects TRBV5-1 to TRBJ1-5; the D gene is possibly TRBD1 (5 bases). The CDR3 length is 15 residues. The germline gives CDR1 SGHRS, CDR2 YFSETQ. Between the trimmed V and J ends, which lost 5 bases and 1 base, there was a span of 13 bases. The CDR3 region is CASRLGVASNQPQHF. DNA for the CDR3: TGCGCCAGCAGACTAGGGGTCGCGAGCAATCAGCCCCAGCATTTT. Filled out from reference TRBV5-1 and TRBJ1-5, the complete variable domain reads KAGVTQTPRYLIKTRGQQVTLSCSPISGHRSVSWYQQTPGQGLQFLFEYFSETQRNKGNFPGRFSGRQFSNSRSEMNVSTLELGDSALYLCASRLGVASNQPQHFGDGTRLSIL.

The V call is TRBV5-1, the J call TRBJ2-2; TRBD1 agrees at 11 bases. Germline CDR1 is SGHRS and CDR2 is YFSETQ. The CDR3 has 16 residues. Unmatched junction bases numbered 7, after V lost 4 bases and J lost 5 bases. In nucleotides, the CDR3 is TGCGCCAGCAGCAGGACAGGGGGCCCGAGGACCGGGGAGCTGTTTTTT. As protein: CASSRTGGPRTGELFF. Full variable domain (missing parts from reference TRBV5-1 and TRBJ2-2): KAGVTQTPRYLIKTRGQQVTLSCSPISGHRSVSWYQQTPGQGLQFLFEYFSETQRNKGNFPGRFSGRQFSNSRSEMNVSTLELGDSALYLCASSRTGGPRTGELFFGEGSRLTVL.

V usage is TRBV27 and J usage is TRBJ2-4, with TRBD2 matching 14 bases. V lost 0 bases, J lost 0 bases, and 13 bases stayed unmatched. Germline CDR1 is MNHEY and CDR2 is SMNVEV (reference sequence). This CDR3 contains 22 residues. The chain's CDR3 is CASSLSYLREGTSGGAKNIQYF. The CDR3 DNA is TGTGCCAGCAGTTTATCTTACCTGAGAGAAGGGACTAGCGGGGGAGCCAAAAACATTCAGTACTTC.